One and the same sample provided the 23 T cell receptor beta chains below, sequenced in a study of technical replicates of blood from a handful of donors. The table came from immunoSEQ multiplex PCR; TCRdb's copy has only in-frame clones and leaves some out. The sample has about 71,000 clones, 70% to 90% seen once. Sequenced: PBMCs. The receptors stem from a human donor in good health. Some clones in this sample may be carry-over from other donors' samples.

The CDR3 DNA follows: TGTGCCAGCAGCCCCCTCTTGGGGGGTCCAATCACAGATACGCAGTATTTT. Its translation is CASSPLLGGPITDTQYF. The chain is built from TRBV7-8 and TRBJ2-3; TRBD2 is a possible D gene (6 bases). Germline V gene lookup returns CDR1 SGHVS and CDR2 FQNEAQ. V gave up 5 bases and J gave up 2 bases, with 20 bases separating them. The CDR3 contains 17 residues.

The chain couples TRBV18 to TRBJ2-4; D is perhaps TRBD1 (6 bases). The V end lost 3 bases, the J end lost 3 bases, and 12 bases lay between the germline ends. CDR1 KGHSH and CDR2 LQKENI come from the germline V gene. The CDR3 has 15 amino acids. In DNA, the CDR3 is TGTGCCAGCTCACCGGGACACCTCGACAAAAACATTCAGTACTTC. Translated, it gives CASSPGHLDKNIQYF.

This clone was seen a few times. The V and J genes are TRBV7-8 and TRBJ2-7, with D unclear. Between the trimmed V and J ends, which lost 6 bases and 5 bases, there was a span of 11 bases. The CDR3 consists of 12 residues. Per the germline V gene, CDR1 is SGHVS and CDR2 is FQNEAQ. The CDR3 is CASSVALNEQYF. The CDR3 DNA sequence: TGTGCCAGCAGTGTAGCCCTCAACGAGCAGTACTTC. The variable domain in full, with the rest retrieved from reference TRBV7-8 and TRBJ2-7, is GAGVSQSPRYKVAKRGQDVALRCDPISGHVSLFWYQQALGQGPEFLTYFQNEAQLDKSGLPSDRFFAERPEGSVSTLKIQRTQQEDSAVYLCASSVALNEQYFGPGTRLTVT.

The chain links TRBV5-1 to TRBJ2-7; 7 nucleotides align to TRBD2. The length of the CDR3 is 14 residues. V shed 5 bases, J shed 0 bases, and the junction held 5 bases outside the gene matches. From germline, CDR1 is SGHRS and CDR2 YFSETQ. CDR3 residues: CASSPPGGSYEQYF. The CDR3 coding sequence is TGCGCCAGCAGTCCCCCGGGGGGCTCCTACGAGCAGTACTTC.

This chain joins TRBV19 and TRBJ1-2, with TRBD1 matching over 9 bases. J gave up 7 bases and V 2 bases, and 2 bases lay outside the gene matches. This CDR3 has 13 residues. The germline CDR1 and CDR2 sequences are LNHDA and SQIVND (reference sequence). The CDR3: CASSIRDRVGYTF. Written as DNA, the CDR3 is TGTGCCAGTAGTATAAGGGACAGGGTTGGCTACACCTTC.

The rearrangement joins TRBV27 to TRBJ1-5; TRBD1 matches 7 bases. CDR1 and CDR2 from the germline V gene are MNHEY and SMNVEV (reference sequence). The CDR3 length is 14 residues. V trimming: 4 bases; J trimming: 6 bases; junction bases outside the gene matches: 6. CDR3 bases: TGTGCCAGCAGTTCGAGACAGGGAGGTCAGCCCCAGCATTTT. The encoded protein is CASSSRQGGQPQHF.

The chain links TRBV18 to TRBJ1-2; 9 bases match TRBD1. CDR1 is KGHSH, CDR2 LQKENI, per germline. The CDR3 extends over 14 amino acids. Losses at the gene ends were 3 bases for V and 6 bases for J; bases not matched to a gene: 5. The CDR3 nucleotides are TGTGCCAGCTCACCCACAGGGGGCGAGAATGGCTACACCTTC. Its translation: CASSPTGGENGYTF.

The genes are TRBV6-5 and TRBJ1-2, with D unclear. The CDR3 consists of 15 residues. Germline CDR1 reads MNHEY; CDR2 reads SVGAGI. Trimming stripped 2 bases from V and 2 bases from J, with 12 bases between. Here the CDR3 reads CASSYSHNLNYGYTF. CDR3 sequence (DNA): TGTGCCAGCAGTTACAGTCATAACCTAAACTATGGCTACACCTTC.

The chain links TRBV6-1 to TRBJ2-2; D may be TRBD1 (5 bases). Germline V gene lookup returns CDR1 MNHNS and CDR2 SASEGT. The CDR3 runs to 13 residues. With 8 bases removed from V and 6 bases from J, the gap between germline ends came to 13 bases. This CDR3 is CASSSMGPGELFF. CDR3 sequence (DNA): TGTGCCAGCTCCTCCATGGGGCCCGGGGAGCTGTTTTTT.

The CDR3 spells CASSSPFSNYGYTF. CDR3 in DNA: TGTGCCAGCAGCTCCCCCTTTTCCAACTATGGCTACACCTTC. This chain links TRBV7-8 with TRBJ1-2; no reliable D call. V dropped 4 bases and J dropped 2 bases, with 11 bases sitting between them. The CDR3 consists of 14 residues. Germline CDR1 reads SGHVS; CDR2 reads FQNEAQ. Supplemented by reference TRBV7-8 and TRBJ1-2, the full variable domain reads GAGVSQSPRYKVAKRGQDVALRCDPISGHVSLFWYQQALGQGPEFLTYFQNEAQLDKSGLPSDRFFAERPEGSVSTLKIQRTQQEDSAVYLCASSSPFSNYGYTFGSGTRLTVV.

This clone was counted a few times. The V gene is TRBV23-1, the J gene TRBJ1-2, with D maybe TRBD1 (5 bases). TRBV23-1 falls under the ORF class, with uncertain function. This CDR3 region has 16 residues. The CDR3: CALGPPLRAGSYGYTF. CDR3 DNA sequence: TGCGCTCTGGGGCCCCCTCTACGAGCGGGTAGCTATGGCTACACCTTC.

CDR3 nucleotides: TGTGCCAGCAGTGACTCAAGTTTCAGATCCAATGAGCAGTTCTTC. This codes for CASSDSSFRSNEQFF. The chain recombines TRBV6-4 with TRBJ2-1; D is uncertain. Trimming pared 0 bases from V and 6 bases from J, leaving 12 bases between. Germline CDR1 reads MRHNA; CDR2 reads SNTAGT. The CDR3 is 15 residues long.

The J gene is TRBJ1-6, the V gene TRBV6-1; D gene uncertain. V lost 3 bases and J 5 bases, leaving 14 bases between the germline ends. This CDR3 comprises 16 residues. Per the germline V gene, CDR1 is MNHNS and CDR2 is SASEGT. The CDR3 spells CASSDAAELNNSPLHF. The CDR3 nucleotides read TGTGCCAGCAGTGACGCCGCCGAGCTTAATAATTCACCCCTCCACTTT.

The rearrangement links TRBV7-2 to TRBJ2-7; a weak D match, TRBD1 (6 bases). The CDR3 covers 15 residues. Germline loops: CDR1 SGHTA, CDR2 FQGNSA. V was pared by 7 bases and J by 0 bases, with 16 bases between. CDR3: CASTSSPDSSYEQYF. The DNA of the CDR3 is TGTGCCAGCACCTCCAGCCCGGACAGCTCCTACGAGCAGTACTTC.

This clone showed up just a few times. The chain recombines TRBV6-6 with TRBJ2-1; 9 nucleotides match TRBD2. Germline V gene lookup returns CDR1 MNHNY and CDR2 SVGAGI (reference sequence). After removal of 2 bases from V and 9 bases from J, the junction contained 8 bases not matched to a gene. This CDR3 comprises 15 residues. The CDR3 loop reads CASSYPAGGPIEQFF. CDR3 nucleotide sequence: TGTGCCAGCAGTTACCCGGCGGGGGGGCCGATTGAGCAGTTCTTC.

V usage is TRBV18 and J usage is TRBJ2-1, with TRBD2 identical over 12 bases. CDR1 and CDR2 from the germline V gene are KGHSH and LQKENI. V lost 3 bases to trimming and J lost 10 bases; unmatched junction nucleotides: 4. The CDR3 extends over 14 amino acids. The CDR3 region is CASSPTGLAGEQFF. The CDR3 bases are TGTGCCAGCTCACCTACCGGACTAGCGGGAGAGCAGTTCTTC. The full variable domain, rest sourced from reference TRBV18 and TRBJ2-1, is NAGVMQNPRHLVRRRGQEARLRCSPMKGHSHVYWYRQLPEEGLKFMVYLQKENIIDESGMPKERFSAEFPKEGPSILRIQQVVRGDSAAYFCASSPTGLAGEQFFGPGTRLTVL.

The rearrangement uses TRBV18 and TRBJ2-3; 7 bases line up with TRBD1. Germline lookup yields CDR1 KGHSH and CDR2 LQKENI. The length of the CDR3 is 16 residues. Losses at the gene ends were 0 bases for V and 10 bases for J; bases not matched to a gene: 13. CDR3 sequence: CASSPPGTGESLAQYF. The CDR3 bases are TGTGCCAGCTCACCACCGGGTACAGGGGAGTCACTCGCGCAGTATTTT.

The chain combines TRBV14 with TRBJ2-5; 16 positions match TRBD2. CDR3 size: 19 residues. CDR1 and CDR2 from the germline V gene are SGHDN and FVKESK. V dropped 4 bases and J dropped 5; count of bases not matched to a gene: 13. CDR3 in DNA: TGTGCCAGCAGCCCGGGACTAGCGGGGGGGGAGGCCTTACGGGAGACCCAGTACTTC. As protein: CASSPGLAGGEALRETQYF.

This chain connects TRBV4-3 to TRBJ1-2, with D possibly TRBD1 on 5 matching bases. The V gene lost 0 bases and the J gene lost 8 bases, with 13 bases spanning the gap. The CDR3 length is 14 residues. CDR1 and CDR2 from the germline V gene are LGHNA and YSLEER. CDR3 sequence (DNA): TGCGCCAGCAGCCAAGAGGGGGGAAGAAGCGGCTACACCTTC. Translating it yields CASSQEGGRSGYTF.

The chain is built from TRBV4-3 and TRBJ1-3, with unresolved D. The germline V and J ends were trimmed by 0 bases and 0 bases, with 9 bases remaining between them. The CDR3 loop spans 16 amino acids. CDR1 and CDR2 (germline): LGHNA, YSLEER. The CDR3 DNA is TGCGCCAGCAGCCAAGACCGGCGGATCTCTGGAAACACCATATATTTT. It is translated as CASSQDRRISGNTIYF.

The chain couples TRBV19 to TRBJ1-5; no reliable D call. Between the trimmed V and J ends, which lost 6 bases and 0 bases, there was a span of 9 bases. CDR1 and CDR2 from the germline V gene are LNHDA and SQIVND (reference sequence). This CDR3 has 14 residues. CDR3 region: CASSMAVSNQPQHF. CDR3 coding DNA: TGTGCCAGTAGCATGGCGGTTAGCAATCAGCCCCAGCATTTT.

In nucleotides, the CDR3 is TGTGCCAGCAGTGCCGGGACAGGGCGCTATGGCTACACCTTC. Residues: CASSAGTGRYGYTF. V and J are TRBV2 and TRBJ1-2, with 9 positions matching TRBD1. With 4 bases clipped from V and 4 bases from J, the junction kept 4 bases outside the gene matches. Germline V gene data show CDR1 as SNHLY and CDR2 as FYNNEI. The CDR3 is 14 amino acids.

V gene TRBV5-1 combines with J gene TRBJ2-1; D not certain. Deletions cut 1 base from V and 2 bases from J, with 13 bases between. CDR1 is SGHRS and CDR2 is YFSETQ in the germline V gene. This CDR3 has 16 amino acids. In DNA form, the CDR3 reads TGCGCCAGCAGCTTGAATAGTGGGCAGGCCTACAATGAGCAGTTCTTC. Protein sequence: CASSLNSGQAYNEQFF. Full variable domain (outside the CDR3, taken from reference TRBV5-1 and TRBJ2-1): KAGVTQTPRYLIKTRGQQVTLSCSPISGHRSVSWYQQTPGQGLQFLFEYFSETQRNKGNFPGRFSGRQFSNSRSEMNVSTLELGDSALYLCASSLNSGQAYNEQFFGPGTRLTVL.